These 4 T cell receptor beta chains originate from one sample sequenced in a study of blood T cell repertoires in COVID-19. Using immunoSEQ multiplex PCR, the repertoire was profiled, and TCRdb retains in-frame clones only, with some absent. This sample has more than 100,000 clones, with roughly 88% found just once. Sequencing was carried out using peripheral blood. These receptors were obtained from a woman in her fifties or sixties with active or convalescent COVID-19.

The CDR3 region has the DNA TGTGCCAGCAGCTTATCGAGGTCAGCCGGAAAACTGTTTTTT. It yields the protein CASSLSRSAGKLFF. The genes are TRBV11-2 and TRBJ1-4; D gene uncertain. V was pared by 2 bases and J by 10 bases, with 14 bases between. This CDR3 region has 14 residues. Germline V gene lookup returns CDR1 SGHAT and CDR2 FQNNGV.

The chain joins TRBV7-9 to TRBJ1-3, with D hard to call. Germline V gives CDR1 SEHNR, CDR2 FQNEAQ (reference sequence). V lost 7 bases and J lost 5, with 24 bases in between. The CDR3 has 17 amino acids. This CDR3 is CASTTPTFRLSRNTIYF. The DNA of the CDR3 is TGTGCCAGCACCACACCAACCTTCAGGCTATCGAGAAACACCATATATTTT. The full variable domain, completed using reference TRBV7-9 and TRBJ1-3, is DTGVSQNPRHKITKRGQNVTFRCDPISEHNRLYWYRQTLGQGPEFLTYFQNEAQLEKSRLLSDRFSAERPKGSFSTLEIQRTEQGDSAMYLCASTTPTFRLSRNTIYFGEGSWLTVV.

The genes are TRBV6-4 and TRBJ2-3; 10 nucleotides match TRBD2. CDR1 and CDR2 from the germline V gene are MRHNA and SNTAGT. The CDR3 covers 17 residues. After removal of 4 bases from V and 0 bases from J, the junction contained 7 bases not matched to a gene. The CDR3 loop reads CASSAGIAGGSTDTQYF. The CDR3 bases are TGTGCCAGCAGTGCCGGTATAGCGGGAGGCAGCACAGATACGCAGTATTTT.

The chain recombines TRBV5-1 with TRBJ2-1; TRBD1 agrees at 8 bases. Germline loops: CDR1 SGHRS, CDR2 YFSETQ. The length of the CDR3 is 14 residues. Losses at the gene ends were 4 bases for V and 7 bases for J; bases not matched to a gene: 7. In DNA form, the CDR3 reads TGCGCCAGCAGCCCGACAGGGGATGTGAATGAGCAGTTCTTC. Amino acids: CASSPTGDVNEQFF.